Listed below are T cell receptor beta chains from one sample, sequenced in a study of OX40 agonist ivuxolimab in advanced cancers. The table came from immunoSEQ multiplex PCR; TCRdb's copy has only in-frame clones and leaves some out. The sample lists more than 55,000 clones, 77% occurring once. This specimen was CD4+ or CD8+ T cells sorted from blood, taken in a trial of the OX40 agonist ivuxolimab. These TCRs come from an adult with an advanced solid tumor such as melanoma, head and neck, liver or kidney cancer. Both conserved end residues are part of each CDR3. Fields, in order: D gene, CDR3 length, clone size, J gene, V gene, CDR3 protein, CDR3 DNA. The D gene is left open where the match is weak. The size field is filled for only some rows; it gives once, few, many or a size class.

d_gene: -; len: 14; abundance: -; j_gene: TRBJ2-2; v_gene: TRBV6-4; CDR3aa: CASRETERRGELFF; CDR3nt: TGTGCCAGCAGGGAGACAGAGCGTAGGGGGGAGCTGTTTTTT
d_gene: -; len: 18; abundance: -; j_gene: TRBJ2-2; v_gene: TRBV27; CDR3aa: CASTRGAGRTWNTGELFF; CDR3nt: TGTGCCAGCACCAGGGGGGCAGGGCGAACTTGGAACACCGGGGAGCTGTTTTTT
d_gene: -; len: 16; abundance: -; j_gene: TRBJ2-1; v_gene: TRBV2; CDR3aa: CASRRDPPGPTNEQFF; CDR3nt: TGTGCCAGCAGGCGAGACCCACCGGGACCTACAAATGAGCAGTTCTTC
d_gene: -; len: 13; abundance: -; j_gene: TRBJ2-7; v_gene: TRBV6-6; CDR3aa: CASSYEGGYEQYF; CDR3nt: TGTGCCAGCAGTTACGAAGGGGGCTACGAGCAGTACTTC
d_gene: TRBD1; len: 15; abundance: -; j_gene: TRBJ1-4; v_gene: TRBV7-9; CDR3aa: CASSSRQGTNEKLFF; CDR3nt: TGTGCCAGCAGCTCACGACAGGGGACCAATGAAAAACTGTTTTTT
d_gene: TRBD2; len: 18; abundance: -; j_gene: TRBJ2-2; v_gene: TRBV5-1; CDR3aa: CASSLGLAGGRNTGELFF; CDR3nt: TGCGCCAGCAGCCTGGGACTAGCGGGAGGACGTAACACCGGGGAGCTGTTTTTT
d_gene: TRBD1; len: 13; abundance: -; j_gene: TRBJ1-1; v_gene: TRBV28; CDR3aa: CARDRGGDTEAFF; CDR3nt: TGTGCCAGGGACAGGGGGGGGGACACTGAAGCTTTCTTT
d_gene: -; len: 12; abundance: -; j_gene: TRBJ1-1; v_gene: TRBV18; CDR3aa: CASSTMNTEAFF; CDR3nt: TGTGCCAGCTCAACCATGAACACTGAAGCTTTCTTT
d_gene: -; len: 14; abundance: -; j_gene: TRBJ2-1; v_gene: TRBV19; CDR3aa: CASSIPSSYNEQFF; CDR3nt: TGTGCCAGTAGTATACCCTCCTCCTACAATGAGCAGTTCTTC
d_gene: -; len: 16; abundance: few; j_gene: TRBJ2-1; v_gene: TRBV6-1; CDR3aa: CASSEGGAGRGNEQFF; CDR3nt: TGTGCCAGCAGTGAAGGCGGCGCAGGAAGGGGGAATGAGCAGTTCTTC
d_gene: TRBD2; len: 18; abundance: -; j_gene: TRBJ2-3; v_gene: TRBV2; CDR3aa: CASSWHLAGGLLSDTQYF; CDR3nt: TGTGCCAGCAGTTGGCATCTAGCGGGGGGGCTTTTGTCAGATACGCAGTATTTT
d_gene: TRBD1; len: 18; abundance: -; j_gene: TRBJ2-7; v_gene: TRBV28; CDR3aa: CASSYGTGASRISYEQYF; CDR3nt: TGTGCCAGCAGCTACGGGACAGGGGCCTCACGAATCTCCTACGAGCAGTACTTC
d_gene: -; len: 12; abundance: medium-sized; j_gene: TRBJ2-7; v_gene: TRBV28; CDR3aa: CASSNRGFREYF; CDR3nt: TGTGCCAGCAGTAATAGGGGGTTCCGAGAGTACTTC
d_gene: TRBD1; len: 14; abundance: -; j_gene: TRBJ1-1; v_gene: TRBV5-1; CDR3aa: CASRPGQLNTEAFF; CDR3nt: TGCGCCAGCAGACCGGGACAGCTGAACACTGAAGCTTTCTTT
d_gene: -; len: 14; abundance: -; j_gene: TRBJ2-1; v_gene: TRBV11-3; CDR3aa: CASSLDRWGGEQFF; CDR3nt: TGTGCCAGCAGCTTAGATCGATGGGGGGGCGAGCAGTTCTTC
d_gene: -; len: 14; abundance: -; j_gene: TRBJ1-2; v_gene: TRBV4-3; CDR3aa: CASSQDPSSYGYTF; CDR3nt: TGCGCCAGCAGCCAAGACCCTAGTAGCTATGGCTACACCTTC
d_gene: TRBD1; len: 14; abundance: -; j_gene: TRBJ1-4; v_gene: TRBV30; CDR3aa: CAWSSRGLREKLFF; CDR3nt: TGTGCCTGGAGCTCCAGGGGGCTAAGGGAAAAACTGTTTTTT
d_gene: -; len: 12; abundance: -; j_gene: TRBJ1-2; v_gene: TRBV18; CDR3aa: CASSPDNYGYTF; CDR3nt: TGTGCCAGCTCACCGGACAACTATGGCTACACCTTC
d_gene: -; len: 13; abundance: -; j_gene: TRBJ2-7; v_gene: TRBV7-2; CDR3aa: CASSSQILYEQYF; CDR3nt: TGTGCCAGCAGCTCACAGATACTATACGAGCAGTACTTC
d_gene: -; len: 15; abundance: -; j_gene: TRBJ2-3; v_gene: TRBV5-1; CDR3aa: CASSLPSSTADTQYF; CDR3nt: TGCGCCAGCAGCTTGCCTTCCTCCACGGCAGATACGCAGTATTTT
d_gene: -; len: 12; abundance: -; j_gene: TRBJ1-2; v_gene: TRBV29-1; CDR3aa: CSVDAADYGYTF; CDR3nt: TGCAGCGTAGACGCAGCTGACTATGGCTACACCTTC
d_gene: TRBD1; len: 16; abundance: -; j_gene: TRBJ1-3; v_gene: TRBV7-2; CDR3aa: CASSFQTGGSGNTIYF; CDR3nt: TGTGCCAGCAGCTTTCAAACAGGGGGGTCGGGAAACACCATATATTTT
d_gene: -; len: 14; abundance: -; j_gene: TRBJ2-3; v_gene: TRBV19; CDR3aa: CASSIIGGTDTQYF; CDR3nt: TGTGCCAGTAGTATAATAGGGGGCACAGATACGCAGTATTTT
d_gene: -; len: 12; abundance: -; j_gene: TRBJ2-7; v_gene: TRBV5-4; CDR3aa: CASSLGRYEQYF; CDR3nt: TGTGCCAGCAGCTTGGGGCGGTACGAGCAGTACTTC
d_gene: -; len: 16; abundance: -; j_gene: TRBJ2-7; v_gene: TRBV11-2; CDR3aa: CASSRGLGGQIYEQYF; CDR3nt: TGTGCCAGCAGCCGGGGTCTCGGGGGACAAATCTACGAGCAGTACTTC
d_gene: TRBD1; len: 15; abundance: once; j_gene: TRBJ2-5; v_gene: TRBV5-3; CDR3aa: CASSLASRGRETQYF; CDR3nt: TGTGCCAGCAGCTTGGCCTCGAGGGGGCGAGAGACCCAGTACTTC
d_gene: -; len: 15; abundance: -; j_gene: TRBJ2-1; v_gene: TRBV7-9; CDR3aa: CASSSTEAGDNEQFF; CDR3nt: TGTGCCAGCAGTTCGACCGAGGCAGGGGACAATGAGCAGTTCTTC
d_gene: TRBD1; len: 15; abundance: few; j_gene: TRBJ1-1; v_gene: TRBV19; CDR3aa: CASSSRTGGRTEAFF; CDR3nt: TGTGCCAGTAGTTCCCGGACAGGGGGCCGGACTGAAGCTTTCTTT
d_gene: TRBD1; len: 13; abundance: -; j_gene: TRBJ1-4; v_gene: TRBV27; CDR3aa: CASSQGAGQKLFF; CDR3nt: TGTGCCAGCAGTCAGGGGGCCGGGCAAAAACTGTTTTTT
d_gene: -; len: 13; abundance: -; j_gene: TRBJ1-5; v_gene: TRBV9; CDR3aa: CASSVTGNQPQHF; CDR3nt: TGTGCCAGCAGCGTCACAGGAAATCAGCCCCAGCATTTT
d_gene: TRBD1; len: 15; abundance: few; j_gene: TRBJ1-1; v_gene: TRBV4-1; CDR3aa: CASSRTGVVNTEAFF; CDR3nt: TGCGCCAGCAGCCGGACAGGGGTCGTGAACACTGAAGCTTTCTTT
d_gene: -; len: 14; abundance: -; j_gene: TRBJ1-2; v_gene: TRBV10-3; CDR3aa: CAINSRDSNYGYTF; CDR3nt: TGTGCCATCAATTCCCGGGACTCTAACTATGGCTACACCTTC
d_gene: -; len: 15; abundance: -; j_gene: TRBJ2-7; v_gene: TRBV5-1; CDR3aa: CASSLVSTGPYEQYF; CDR3nt: TGCGCCAGCAGCTTGGTGTCGACAGGTCCCTACGAGCAGTACTTC
d_gene: TRBD1; len: 16; abundance: -; j_gene: TRBJ1-5; v_gene: TRBV12-5; CDR3aa: CASGLVQGYSNQPQHF; CDR3nt: TGTGCTAGTGGTTTGGTACAGGGGTATAGCAATCAGCCCCAGCATTTT
d_gene: -; len: 20; abundance: -; j_gene: TRBJ2-1; v_gene: TRBV21-1; CDR3aa: CASSPPRTSGRPSSYNEQFF; CDR3nt: TGTGCCAGCAGCCCTCCCCGGACTAGCGGGAGACCAAGCTCCTACAATGAGCAGTTCTTC
d_gene: TRBD1; len: 14; abundance: -; j_gene: TRBJ2-6; v_gene: TRBV2; CDR3aa: CASRDRTGANVLTF; CDR3nt: TGTGCCAGCCGGGACAGGACTGGGGCCAACGTCCTGACTTTC
d_gene: TRBD1; len: 15; abundance: -; j_gene: TRBJ2-7; v_gene: TRBV5-1; CDR3aa: CASSIGQGNSYEQYF; CDR3nt: TGCGCCAGCAGCATAGGACAGGGGAACTCCTACGAGCAGTACTTC
d_gene: -; len: 15; abundance: -; j_gene: TRBJ2-2; v_gene: TRBV6-5; CDR3aa: CASSYQQGSTGELFF; CDR3nt: TGTGCCAGCAGTTACCAACAGGGATCCACCGGGGAGCTGTTTTTT
d_gene: TRBD2; len: 18; abundance: -; j_gene: TRBJ2-5; v_gene: TRBV5-4; CDR3aa: CASSLTSGRGGFQETQYF; CDR3nt: TGTGCCAGCAGCTTGACTAGCGGGAGGGGGGGGTTCCAAGAGACCCAGTACTTC
d_gene: TRBD1; len: 15; abundance: -; j_gene: TRBJ1-5; v_gene: TRBV28; CDR3aa: CASSSRKGGSQPQHF; CDR3nt: TGTGCCAGCAGTTCCCGAAAAGGGGGCAGTCAGCCCCAGCATTTT
d_gene: TRBD2; len: 15; abundance: few; j_gene: TRBJ2-7; v_gene: TRBV9; CDR3aa: CASSVGLAGVWEQYF; CDR3nt: TGTGCCAGCAGCGTAGGGCTAGCGGGAGTTTGGGAGCAGTACTTC
d_gene: -; len: 14; abundance: few; j_gene: TRBJ2-4; v_gene: TRBV10-1; CDR3aa: CASSEQANRDIQYF; CDR3nt: TGCGCCAGCAGTGAACAAGCGAATAGGGACATTCAGTACTTC
d_gene: -; len: 15; abundance: few; j_gene: TRBJ1-6; v_gene: TRBV5-1; CDR3aa: CASSLAGGVDSPLHF; CDR3nt: TGCGCCAGCAGCTTGGCCGGGGGTGTAGATTCACCCCTCCACTTT
d_gene: -; len: 14; abundance: -; j_gene: TRBJ1-2; v_gene: TRBV18; CDR3aa: CASSPRRDYYGYTF; CDR3nt: TGTGCCAGCTCACCAAGGCGGGATTACTATGGCTACACCTTC
d_gene: -; len: 14; abundance: -; j_gene: TRBJ1-2; v_gene: TRBV28; CDR3aa: CASSSGRGGYGYTF; CDR3nt: TGTGCCAGCAGTTCAGGACGAGGAGGTTATGGCTACACCTTC
d_gene: -; len: 18; abundance: -; j_gene: TRBJ1-6; v_gene: TRBV5-4; CDR3aa: CASSLGGQAYSYNSPLHF; CDR3nt: TGTGCCAGCAGCTTGGGTGGCCAGGCCTACTCCTATAATTCACCCCTCCACTTT